This T cell receptor (beta chain) is from a study of tumor-infiltrating lymphocytes in oesophageal squamous cell carcinoma. This clonotype was detected a few times. TCRdb independently ran MiXCR on the PCR reads; one entry per CDR3 protein. This sample has around 11,000 distinct CDR3 sequences; 50% to 65% occur once, and the top ten carry more than 20%. The germline V gene encodes CDR1 SNHLY and CDR2 FYNNEI. V was pared by 4 bases and J by 9 bases, with 7 bases between. The CDR3 totals 11 residues. The sequenced sample was esophageal tumor tissue. This clonotype was sampled from a male donor with esophageal squamous cell carcinoma. The V gene is TRBV2, the J gene TRBJ2-4; possibly TRBD1 or TRBD2 for D (5 bases each). Here the CDR3 reads CASSAGSIQYF. CDR3 sequence (DNA): TGTGCCAGCAGTGCAGGGAGCATTCAGTACTTC.